These T cell receptor beta chains were read from a single sample in a study of post-analysis software for immune sequencing data. TCRdb re-called the PCR reads through MiXCR, storing one row per CDR3 protein. This sample has hundreds of thousands of distinct CDR3 sequences; about 27% occur once, and the top ten carry around 0.56%. The sample was blood. Receptors originate from a girl aged 10-17 years with multiple sclerosis. Both conserved end residues are part of each CDR3. Each record gives: D gene, J gene, V gene, clone size, CDR3 length, CDR3 DNA, CDR3 protein. The D gene is left open where the match is weak. Size tells how often a clone was seen (once, few, many) or the class of an expanded clone, and some rows leave it out.

d_call: .
j_call: TRBJ1-5
v_call: TRBV20-1
clone_size: .
cdr3_length: 14
cdr3_nt: TGCAGTGCTGTGGCGGCGCGAGGCAATCAGCCCCAGCATTTT
cdr3_aa: CSAVAARGNQPQHF

d_call: .
j_call: TRBJ2-7
v_call: TRBV12-3/TRBV12-4
clone_size: .
cdr3_length: 14
cdr3_nt: TGTGCCAGCAGTTTGCGTGATGCGGCCTACGAGCAGTACTTC
cdr3_aa: CASSLRDAAYEQYF

d_call: TRBD2
j_call: TRBJ2-7
v_call: TRBV14
clone_size: .
cdr3_length: 15
cdr3_nt: TGTGCCAGCAGCCCCCCGGCTAGCGGGAACTACGAGCAGTACTTC
cdr3_aa: CASSPPASGNYEQYF

d_call: .
j_call: TRBJ2-5
v_call: TRBV20-1
clone_size: .
cdr3_length: 15
cdr3_nt: TGCAGTGCTAGTGTCGCCAGGGTTCGTCAAGAGACCCAGTACTTC
cdr3_aa: CSASVARVRQETQYF

d_call: .
j_call: TRBJ2-5
v_call: TRBV21-1
clone_size: .
cdr3_length: 16
cdr3_nt: TGTGCCAGCAGCAGAACCCCTCGACGGTCTAGGGAGACCCAGTACTTC
cdr3_aa: CASSRTPRRSRETQYF

d_call: TRBD1
j_call: TRBJ2-4
v_call: TRBV29-1
clone_size: .
cdr3_length: 14
cdr3_nt: TGCAGCGTTCCCGGACAGGCAGCCAAAAACATTCAGTACTTC
cdr3_aa: CSVPGQAAKNIQYF

d_call: .
j_call: TRBJ2-3
v_call: TRBV20-1
clone_size: .
cdr3_length: 12
cdr3_nt: TGCAGTGCTAGAGGCTGGTGGGATACGCAGTATTTT
cdr3_aa: CSARGWWDTQYF

d_call: .
j_call: TRBJ1-1
v_call: TRBV7-3
clone_size: .
cdr3_length: 13
cdr3_nt: TGTGCCAGCAGCCACCGGTCCCCCAAAGGAGCTTTCTTT
cdr3_aa: CASSHRSPKGAFF

d_call: .
j_call: TRBJ1-5
v_call: TRBV7-2
clone_size: .
cdr3_length: 14
cdr3_nt: TGTGCCAGCAGCTTAGGTGTTAGGGTTCAGCCCCAGCATTTT
cdr3_aa: CASSLGVRVQPQHF

d_call: TRBD1
j_call: TRBJ2-3
v_call: TRBV20-1
clone_size: .
cdr3_length: 15
cdr3_nt: TGCAGTACCAGCCGTAGGACAGGGGGCCCAGATACGCAGTATTTT
cdr3_aa: CSTSRRTGGPDTQYF

d_call: .
j_call: TRBJ2-5
v_call: TRBV7-2
clone_size: few
cdr3_length: 14
cdr3_nt: TGTGCCAGCAGCTTCGCTCTAGGAGTCGAGACCCAGTACTTC
cdr3_aa: CASSFALGVETQYF

d_call: .
j_call: TRBJ2-7
v_call: TRBV7-2
clone_size: many
cdr3_length: 15
cdr3_nt: TGTGCCAGCAGCTTACGGGGATTAGGCTCCTACGAGCAGTACTTC
cdr3_aa: CASSLRGLGSYEQYF

d_call: .
j_call: TRBJ1-2
v_call: TRBV7-9
clone_size: .
cdr3_length: 16
cdr3_nt: TGTGCCAGCAGCTTAGGTGCGAGCGAAGAGTTCTGGGGCTACACCTTC
cdr3_aa: CASSLGASEEFWGYTF

d_call: TRBD2
j_call: TRBJ2-1
v_call: TRBV20-1
clone_size: .
cdr3_length: 19
cdr3_nt: TGCAGTGCTAGAGATCTCGGGACAGGAAGGACTAGCGGTTACAATGAGCAGTTCTTC
cdr3_aa: CSARDLGTGRTSGYNEQFF

d_call: .
j_call: TRBJ2-7
v_call: TRBV10-2
clone_size: many
cdr3_length: 12
cdr3_nt: TGCGCCAGCAGTGCATCAGGGATCGAGCAGTACTTC
cdr3_aa: CASSASGIEQYF

d_call: TRBD2
j_call: TRBJ2-7
v_call: TRBV4-3
clone_size: .
cdr3_length: 15
cdr3_nt: TGCGCCAGCAGCCAAGAGCGGGAGGCTAACAATGAGCAGTACTTC
cdr3_aa: CASSQEREANNEQYF

d_call: TRBD2
j_call: TRBJ2-3
v_call: TRBV28
clone_size: .
cdr3_length: 19
cdr3_nt: TGTGCCAGCAGTCCATTCGGACTAGCGGGGGGGATTAGCACAGATACGCAGTATTTT
cdr3_aa: CASSPFGLAGGISTDTQYF

d_call: .
j_call: TRBJ2-3
v_call: TRBV7-9
clone_size: .
cdr3_length: 16
cdr3_nt: TGTGCCAGCAGCTTACGAGGTTTCGGCGGATCCGGTACGCAGTATTTT
cdr3_aa: CASSLRGFGGSGTQYF

d_call: .
j_call: TRBJ2-7
v_call: TRBV28
clone_size: .
cdr3_length: 16
cdr3_nt: TGTGCCAGCAGTTTCCGCGGACAGAGACTAGGCTACGAGCAGTACTTC
cdr3_aa: CASSFRGQRLGYEQYF

d_call: .
j_call: TRBJ1-2
v_call: TRBV20-1
clone_size: .
cdr3_length: 13
cdr3_nt: TGCAGTGCCCCCATAGACATTAACTATGGCTACACCTTC
cdr3_aa: CSAPIDINYGYTF

d_call: TRBD1
j_call: TRBJ2-3
v_call: TRBV28
clone_size: .
cdr3_length: 14
cdr3_nt: TGTGCCAGCAGGACAGGGTTTTTTGCAGATACGCAGTATTTT
cdr3_aa: CASRTGFFADTQYF

d_call: .
j_call: TRBJ1-2
v_call: TRBV6-1
clone_size: few
cdr3_length: 13
cdr3_nt: TGTGCCGCTACCTGGGGGTCTTCCTACGGCTACACCTTC
cdr3_aa: CAATWGSSYGYTF

d_call: .
j_call: TRBJ1-5
v_call: TRBV27
clone_size: .
cdr3_length: 15
cdr3_nt: TGTGCCAGCAGTTCCCCCGGCAGGACCTCAGGAGCCCAGCATTTT
cdr3_aa: CASSSPGRTSGAQHF

d_call: TRBD2
j_call: TRBJ2-1
v_call: TRBV11-2
clone_size: few
cdr3_length: 15
cdr3_nt: TGTGCCAGCAGCCAGATAGCGGGGGCCTACAATGAGCAGTTCTTC
cdr3_aa: CASSQIAGAYNEQFF

d_call: TRBD1
j_call: TRBJ2-1
v_call: TRBV7-9
clone_size: .
cdr3_length: 15
cdr3_nt: TGTGCCAGCAGCCCAAGACCGGGACAGAGGAATGAGCAGTTCTTC
cdr3_aa: CASSPRPGQRNEQFF

d_call: .
j_call: TRBJ2-7
v_call: TRBV5-1
clone_size: .
cdr3_length: 13
cdr3_nt: TGCGCCAGCAGCACGGGACGGACACTCGAGCAGTACTTC
cdr3_aa: CASSTGRTLEQYF

d_call: TRBD2
j_call: TRBJ2-3
v_call: TRBV28
clone_size: few
cdr3_length: 14
cdr3_nt: TGTGCCACCGGGGGGGAGAGCAGCACAGATACGCAGTATTTT
cdr3_aa: CATGGESSTDTQYF

d_call: .
j_call: TRBJ2-5
v_call: TRBV20-1
clone_size: .
cdr3_length: 14
cdr3_nt: TGCGGTGCTCGGAAGGACGGGGGACAAGAGACCCAGTACTTC
cdr3_aa: CGARKDGGQETQYF

d_call: .
j_call: TRBJ2-7
v_call: TRBV28
clone_size: few
cdr3_length: 16
cdr3_nt: TGTGCCAGCAGTCCGACCTCGTCGGGGTCCGCCTACGAGCAGTACTTC
cdr3_aa: CASSPTSSGSAYEQYF

d_call: .
j_call: TRBJ2-7
v_call: TRBV10-3
clone_size: .
cdr3_length: 13
cdr3_nt: TGTGCCATCAGTGAAAAGGGCCCCTACGAGCAGTACTTC
cdr3_aa: CAISEKGPYEQYF

d_call: .
j_call: TRBJ2-1
v_call: TRBV10-3
clone_size: .
cdr3_length: 15
cdr3_nt: TGTGCCATCAGTGGCTGGCAGGGGGGGGTCAATGAGCAGTTCTTC
cdr3_aa: CAISGWQGGVNEQFF

d_call: TRBD1
j_call: TRBJ1-2
v_call: TRBV4-3
clone_size: .
cdr3_length: 13
cdr3_nt: TGCGCCAGCAGCCACGGGACAGTTTATGGCTACACCTTC
cdr3_aa: CASSHGTVYGYTF

d_call: TRBD1
j_call: TRBJ2-7
v_call: TRBV3-1
clone_size: .
cdr3_length: 16
cdr3_nt: TGTGCCAGCAGCCAAGATTCTGCACAGGGACAGTACGAGCAGTACTTC
cdr3_aa: CASSQDSAQGQYEQYF

d_call: .
j_call: TRBJ2-1
v_call: TRBV19
clone_size: few
cdr3_length: 16
cdr3_nt: TGTGCCAGTAGCCCTTGGGCGGGACAGAAACACAATGAGCAGTTCTTC
cdr3_aa: CASSPWAGQKHNEQFF

d_call: .
j_call: TRBJ2-1
v_call: TRBV6-2/TRBV6-3
clone_size: .
cdr3_length: 13
cdr3_nt: TGTGCCGGAGCGTGGACGGCCTACAATGAGCAGTTCTTC
cdr3_aa: CAGAWTAYNEQFF

d_call: .
j_call: TRBJ2-1
v_call: TRBV20-1
clone_size: few
cdr3_length: 15
cdr3_nt: TGCAGTGCTAGGCCTGTGACAGACTCCTACAATGAGCAGTTCTTC
cdr3_aa: CSARPVTDSYNEQFF

d_call: TRBD1
j_call: TRBJ2-5
v_call: TRBV25-1
clone_size: .
cdr3_length: 16
cdr3_nt: TGTGCCAGCAGTGAATCTCAGGGGGCAGGCTGGGGGACCCAGTACTTC
cdr3_aa: CASSESQGAGWGTQYF

d_call: TRBD1
j_call: TRBJ1-4
v_call: TRBV10-3
clone_size: .
cdr3_length: 15
cdr3_nt: TGTGCCATCAGTGCCACAGGGGCGCGGGATGAAAAACTGTTTTTT
cdr3_aa: CAISATGARDEKLFF

d_call: .
j_call: TRBJ2-7
v_call: TRBV5-1
clone_size: few
cdr3_length: 18
cdr3_nt: TGCGCCAGCAGCTTCCTTGGAAGTGGCAAGGGTGGGTCCTACGAGCAGTACTTC
cdr3_aa: CASSFLGSGKGGSYEQYF

d_call: .
j_call: TRBJ1-2
v_call: TRBV6-5
clone_size: few
cdr3_length: 15
cdr3_nt: TGTGCCAGCAGCTACGCGGTCCCTTCGAACTATGGCTACACCTTC
cdr3_aa: CASSYAVPSNYGYTF

d_call: .
j_call: TRBJ2-3
v_call: TRBV12-3/TRBV12-4
clone_size: few
cdr3_length: 16
cdr3_nt: TGTGCCAGCAGCCGACAGGGAGGCGCGAGCACAGATACGCAGTATTTT
cdr3_aa: CASSRQGGASTDTQYF

d_call: TRBD1
j_call: TRBJ2-1
v_call: TRBV5-1
clone_size: .
cdr3_length: 14
cdr3_nt: TGCGCCAGCAGCGGGTTACAGGGGGCGGCTGAGCAGTTCTTC
cdr3_aa: CASSGLQGAAEQFF

d_call: .
j_call: TRBJ2-3
v_call: TRBV20-1
clone_size: few
cdr3_length: 16
cdr3_nt: TGCAGTGCTAGAGATGCGGGGCGGGGTCGGGCAGATACGCAGTATTTT
cdr3_aa: CSARDAGRGRADTQYF

d_call: TRBD2
j_call: TRBJ2-7
v_call: TRBV7-2
clone_size: .
cdr3_length: 14
cdr3_nt: TGTGCCAGCAGCAGGGGACTAGCCATCTACGAGCAGTACTTC
cdr3_aa: CASSRGLAIYEQYF

d_call: TRBD2
j_call: TRBJ2-7
v_call: TRBV12-3/TRBV12-4
clone_size: .
cdr3_length: 20
cdr3_nt: TGTGCCAGCAGTTTAAGACGGGGGACAACTCTAGCGGGAGTCTCTTACGAGCAGTACTTC
cdr3_aa: CASSLRRGTTLAGVSYEQYF

d_call: TRBD2
j_call: TRBJ2-3
v_call: TRBV20-1
clone_size: many
cdr3_length: 14
cdr3_nt: TGCAGTGCTAGAAGCGGGAGGGTGGCAGATACGCAGTATTTT
cdr3_aa: CSARSGRVADTQYF

d_call: .
j_call: TRBJ1-5
v_call: TRBV25-1
clone_size: .
cdr3_length: 14
cdr3_nt: TGTGCCAGCAGTGAGGGGATAAGAGGTCAGCCCCAGCATTTT
cdr3_aa: CASSEGIRGQPQHF

d_call: TRBD2
j_call: TRBJ2-3
v_call: TRBV5-1
clone_size: few
cdr3_length: 14
cdr3_nt: TGCGCCAGCAGCTTTCCTAGCGGGGCACATACGCAGTATTTT
cdr3_aa: CASSFPSGAHTQYF

d_call: .
j_call: TRBJ1-2
v_call: TRBV18
clone_size: .
cdr3_length: 13
cdr3_nt: TGTGCCAGCTCACCATATGGTATGGAGGGCTACACCTTC
cdr3_aa: CASSPYGMEGYTF

d_call: TRBD1
j_call: TRBJ1-5
v_call: TRBV6-1
clone_size: .
cdr3_length: 16
cdr3_nt: TGTGCCAGCAGGACCGCGGGACAGGGCAGCAATCAGCCCCAGCATTTT
cdr3_aa: CASRTAGQGSNQPQHF

d_call: .
j_call: TRBJ2-2
v_call: TRBV2
clone_size: few
cdr3_length: 17
cdr3_nt: TGTGCCAGCAGTGTTAACCCAACAGAGGGGAACACCGGGGAGCTGTTTTTT
cdr3_aa: CASSVNPTEGNTGELFF

d_call: .
j_call: TRBJ2-1
v_call: TRBV27
clone_size: .
cdr3_length: 11
cdr3_nt: TGTGCCAGCCCTGGCGGTTGGGGGCAGTTCTTC
cdr3_aa: CASPGGWGQFF

d_call: .
j_call: TRBJ2-7
v_call: TRBV28
clone_size: few
cdr3_length: 12
cdr3_nt: TGTGCCAGCAGAAGCGGGCTTAACGAGCAGTACTTC
cdr3_aa: CASRSGLNEQYF

d_call: TRBD1
j_call: TRBJ1-2
v_call: TRBV7-9
clone_size: .
cdr3_length: 14
cdr3_nt: TGTGCCAGCAGCTTATCGGACAGGGGACACGGCTACACCTTC
cdr3_aa: CASSLSDRGHGYTF

d_call: .
j_call: TRBJ1-4
v_call: TRBV27
clone_size: few
cdr3_length: 15
cdr3_nt: TGTGCCAGCACCCCTAACCAGGGAGCCACCGAAAAACTGTTTTTT
cdr3_aa: CASTPNQGATEKLFF